Shown below are 23 T cell receptor beta chains from a single sample sequenced in a study of response to subunit inactivated influenza vaccine. TCRdb reprocessed the RT-PCR reads with MiXCR, giving one entry per CDR3 protein. The table includes about 500,000 distinct CDR3 sequences, 10% to 15% detected once. Sequencing was performed on PBMCs from blood, taken about 40 days after vaccination. The receptors come from a man in his forties or fifties who received an inactivated influenza vaccine.

The chain combines TRBV14 with TRBJ2-7, with D perhaps matching TRBD1 (5 bases). The V end was cut by 0 bases, the J end by 0 bases, with 15 bases between. The CDR3 covers 17 residues. Per the germline V gene, CDR1 is SGHDN and CDR2 is FVKESK. CDR3 DNA: TGTGCCAGCAGCCAAGACAGTGGTGGGGCCACCTCCTACGAGCAGTACTTC. Translation: CASSQDSGGATSYEQYF. Based on the CDR3 plus reference TRBV14 and TRBJ2-7, the full variable domain is EAGVTQFPSHSVIEKGQTVTLRCDPISGHDNLYWYRRVMGKEIKFLLHFVKESKQDESGMPNNRFLAERTGGTYSTLKVQPAELEDSGVYFCASSQDSGGATSYEQYFGPGTRLTVT.

As DNA, the CDR3 is TGTGCCACCGTCCGGGAGGGCCCCACAGATACGCAGTATTTT. This translates into CATVREGPTDTQYF. V usage is TRBV10-3 and J usage is TRBJ2-3; 8 bases are a match to TRBD2. The length of the CDR3 is 14 residues. Trimming took 10 bases from V and 2 from J; bases not matched to a gene: 8. The germline V gene encodes CDR1 ENHRY and CDR2 SYGVKD.

The chain recombines TRBV6-1 with TRBJ2-3; 8 nucleotides align to TRBD2. Losses at the gene ends were 7 bases for V and 3 bases for J; bases not matched to a gene: 6. The CDR3 loop spans 14 amino acids. Per the germline V gene, CDR1 is MNHNS and CDR2 is SASEGT. The CDR3 region has the DNA TGTGCCAGCACCCCTGTAGCGGGGACAGATACGCAGTATTTT. Protein: CASTPVAGTDTQYF.

This chain links TRBV6-1 with TRBJ1-2; a possible D gene is TRBD1 (6 bases). With 5 bases removed from V and 0 bases from J, the gap between germline ends came to 22 bases. There are 18 residues in the CDR3. Germline CDR1 and CDR2: MNHNS and SASEGT. CDR3 protein: CASSTAWVDRRANYGYTF. CDR3 bases: TGTGCCAGCAGTACGGCTTGGGTCGACAGGCGAGCTAACTATGGCTACACCTTC.

DNA for the CDR3: TGTGCCATAAGGACTAGCGGGATCAATGAGCAGTTCTTC. Protein: CAIRTSGINEQFF. The chain is built from TRBV10-3 and TRBJ2-1; 12 bases map to TRBD2. This CDR3 has 13 residues. CDR1 and CDR2 from the germline V gene are ENHRY and SYGVKD. Trimming cost V 9 bases and J 6 bases; bases outside gene matches: 3.

This chain joins TRBV6-5 and TRBJ2-7; 7 positions agree with TRBD1. The CDR3 covers 14 residues. Germline V gene data show CDR1 as MNHEY and CDR2 as SVGAGI. Germline trimming cut 2 bases from V and 6 bases from J; bases unmatched to any gene: 7. The CDR3 sequence is CASSYGTDLVEQYF. CDR3 coding DNA: TGTGCCAGCAGTTACGGGACAGATTTGGTCGAGCAGTACTTC.

The chain carries TRBV25-1 and TRBJ1-2; no clear D. Germline CDR1 reads MGHDK; CDR2 reads SYGVNS. This CDR3 is 12 amino acids long. V was cut by 5 bases and J by 6 bases, with 10 bases left in between. CDR3 protein: CASSTMVDGYTF. DNA of the CDR3: TGTGCCAGCAGTACGATGGTAGATGGCTACACCTTC.

This clonotype came up a few times. The chain couples TRBV10-3 to TRBJ2-7; D may be TRBD2 (6 bases). Trimming took off 2 bases at V and 5 bases at J, with 7 bases between the two ends. Germline-derived CDR1 and CDR2 are ENHRY and SYGVKD. This CDR3 contains 12 residues. This chain's CDR3 is CAISEPGDEQYF. CDR3 coding DNA: TGTGCCATCAGTGAGCCGGGGGACGAGCAGTACTTC.

This clonotype was picked up many times. The chain joins TRBV10-3 to TRBJ2-1, with TRBD2 matching 7 bases. The V segment lost 1 base and the J segment 2 bases; nucleotides outside the gene matches: 2. Germline CDR1 and CDR2: ENHRY and SYGVKD. The CDR3 is 15 amino acids. Here the CDR3 DNA reads TGTGCCATCAGTGAGTTGGGGGGGGCCTACAATGAGCAGTTCTTC. This codes for CAISELGGAYNEQFF.

This clonotype was seen only a few times. CDR3 region: CASSLFGDGPYEQYF. CDR3 coding DNA: TGTGCCAGCAGTTTGTTCGGGGACGGCCCCTACGAGCAGTACTTC. The V call is TRBV12-3 or TRBV12-4, the J call TRBJ2-7; perhaps D is TRBD1 or TRBD2 (5 bases each). This CDR3 has 15 residues. Trimming cost V 3 bases and J 2 bases, with 14 bases left between them.

The rearrangement uses TRBV29-1 and TRBJ1-3; D ambiguous. The germline V gene has CDR1 SQVTM and CDR2 ANQGSEA. CDR3 length: 16 residues. With 6 bases removed from V and 3 bases from J, the gap between germline ends came to 21 bases. The CDR3 DNA reads TGCAGCGTCTTTGGTCGACGGTTGCCCCTTGGAAACACCATATATTTT. This translates into CSVFGRRLPLGNTIYF.

The V call is TRBV4-1, the J call TRBJ2-7; D unclear. Looked up from germline, CDR1 is MGHRA and CDR2 is YSYEKL. V was cut by 0 bases and J by 3 bases, with 15 bases left in between. This CDR3 has 16 residues. DNA for the CDR3: TGCGCCAGCAGCCAAGAAACGCCAGTCAGCCGCTACGAGCAGTACTTC. The encoded protein is CASSQETPVSRYEQYF.

The chain is built from TRBV10-3 and TRBJ1-5; a weak D match, TRBD1 (5 bases). Germline CDR1 and CDR2: ENHRY and SYGVKD. The length of the CDR3 is 20 residues. V lost 0 bases and J lost 2, with 23 bases in between. The CDR3 spells CAISESMRQQEGIGNQPQHF. The CDR3 region has the DNA TGTGCCATCAGTGAGTCGATGCGACAGCAGGAGGGAATTGGCAATCAGCCCCAGCATTTT.

This clonotype has ten or more counts. The CDR3 bases are TGCAGTGCTAGGGACACAGGGGTCAAAGATGGCTACACCTTC. Protein product: CSARDTGVKDGYTF. This chain connects TRBV20-1 to TRBJ1-2; 7 bases align to TRBD1. The length of the CDR3 is 14 residues. Germline V lookup: CDR1 DFQATT, CDR2 SNEGSKA (reference sequence). J was trimmed by 6 bases and V by 3 bases; bases with no gene match: 10.

The sample holds a few counts of this clonotype. The rearrangement joins TRBV9 to TRBJ2-1, with a weak D call TRBD1 (6 bases). The V end was cut by 2 bases, the J end by 1 base, with 16 bases between. Germline V gives CDR1 SGDLS, CDR2 YYNGEE. This CDR3 contains 17 residues. In nucleotides, the CDR3 is TGTGCCAGCAGCGTTGGATCGGGACACCTGTCCTACAATGAGCAGTTCTTC. This codes for CASSVGSGHLSYNEQFF. Complete variable domain (other parts from reference TRBV9 and TRBJ2-1): DSGVTQTPKHLITATGQRVTLRCSPRSGDLSVYWYQQSLDQGLQFLIQYYNGEERAKGNILERFSAQQFPDLHSELNLSSLELGDSALYFCASSVGSGHLSYNEQFFGPGTRLTVL.

The chain carries TRBV18 and TRBJ2-2; 9 bases match TRBD1. The CDR3 runs to 15 residues. The V gene end was trimmed by 6 bases and the J gene end by 4 bases; junction bases not matched to a gene: 6. Germline CDR1 reads KGHSH; CDR2 reads LQKENI. The CDR3 sequence: CASSPGQGPTGELFF. DNA of the CDR3: TGTGCCAGCTCCCCGGGACAGGGACCCACCGGGGAGCTGTTTTTT. Complete variable domain (other parts from reference TRBV18 and TRBJ2-2): NAGVMQNPRHLVRRRGQEARLRCSPMKGHSHVYWYRQLPEEGLKFMVYLQKENIIDESGMPKERFSAEFPKEGPSILRIQQVVRGDSAAYFCASSPGQGPTGELFFGEGSRLTVL.

There are many counts of this clonotype. The genes are TRBV29-1 and TRBJ2-3; 8 positions match TRBD1. The CDR3 has 14 residues. The germline V gene has CDR1 SQVTM and CDR2 ANQGSEA. The ends lost 7 bases at V and 4 bases at J; junction bases unmatched: 10. The CDR3 loop reads CSAGQGLGSDTQYF. The CDR3 DNA reads TGCAGCGCCGGACAGGGTCTAGGGTCAGATACGCAGTATTTT.

This clonotype was seen more than once but under ten times. The V gene is TRBV15, the J gene TRBJ2-1, with no clear D. Per germline, CDR1 LNHNV and CDR2 YYDKDF (reference sequence). The CDR3 loop spans 13 amino acids. Trimming took 1 base from V and 8 from J, leaving 9 bases between them. CDR3 DNA sequence: TGTGCCACCAGCAGAGTGGGTAGGGATGAGCAGTTCTTC. Its protein is CATSRVGRDEQFF.

This clonotype came up a few times. V and J are TRBV20-1 and TRBJ1-5; no firm D call. This CDR3 spans 15 amino acids. Per the germline V gene, CDR1 is DFQATT and CDR2 is SNEGSKA (reference sequence). V gave up 2 bases and J gave up 0 bases, with 11 bases separating them. This chain's CDR3 is CSARKGWYSNQPQHF. CDR3 sequence (DNA): TGCAGTGCTAGAAAAGGGTGGTATAGCAATCAGCCCCAGCATTTT.

This clonotype has only a few counts. V is TRBV30 and J is TRBJ2-2; weak D call: TRBD2 (6 bases). Germline V gives CDR1 GTSNPN, CDR2 SVGIG (reference sequence). V was shortened by 3 bases and J by 6 bases, with 8 bases between the two germline ends. The CDR3 loop spans 12 amino acids. The CDR3 coding sequence is TGTGCCTGGAGCACTAGCTCCGGGGAGCTGTTTTTT. Its translation: CAWSTSSGELFF.

This clonotype was recorded many times. The chain carries TRBV20-1 and TRBJ2-7, with 7 bases aligning to TRBD1. The V gene end was trimmed by 6 bases and the J gene end by 0 bases; junction bases not matched to a gene: 5. Germline CDR1 DFQATT, CDR2 SNEGSKA (reference sequence). The CDR3 has 13 amino acids. CDR3 loop: CSAHDRDSYEQYF. CDR3 DNA sequence: TGCAGTGCGCACGACAGGGACTCCTACGAGCAGTACTTC.

The V call is TRBV29-1, the J call TRBJ2-1; TRBD2 agrees at 8 bases. CDR3 length: 12 residues. Per germline, CDR1 SQVTM and CDR2 ANQGSEA. Unmatched junction bases numbered 2, after V lost 4 bases and J lost 6 bases. CDR3 bases: TGCAGCGTTGGGACTAGCCGCAATGAGCAGTTCTTC. Protein: CSVGTSRNEQFF.

This clonotype has just a few counts. The rearrangement joins TRBV20-1 to TRBJ1-3; tentative D call: TRBD1 (5 bases). CDR1 and CDR2 (germline): DFQATT, SNEGSKA (reference sequence). This CDR3 is 15 amino acids long. Trimming stripped 3 bases from V and 7 bases from J, with 19 bases between. The CDR3 DNA reads as TGCAGTGCTAGTTCATCGGCAGGGCATAGGAACACCATATATTTT. This gives the protein CSASSSAGHRNTIYF.